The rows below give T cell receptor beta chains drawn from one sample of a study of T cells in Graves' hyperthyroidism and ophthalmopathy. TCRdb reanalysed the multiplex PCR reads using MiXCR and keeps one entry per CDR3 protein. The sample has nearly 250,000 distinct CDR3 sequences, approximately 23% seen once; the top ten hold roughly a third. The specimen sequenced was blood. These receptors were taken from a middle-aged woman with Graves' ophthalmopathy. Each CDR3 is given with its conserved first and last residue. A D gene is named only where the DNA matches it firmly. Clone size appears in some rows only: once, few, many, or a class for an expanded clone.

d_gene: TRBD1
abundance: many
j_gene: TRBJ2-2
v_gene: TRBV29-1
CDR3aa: CSVGWTGNTGELFF
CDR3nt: TGCAGCGTGGGGTGGACAGGGAACACCGGGGAGCTGTTTTTT

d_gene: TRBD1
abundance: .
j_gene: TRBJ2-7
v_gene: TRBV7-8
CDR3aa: CASSSPGQAGEQYF
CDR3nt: TGTGCCAGCAGCTCCCCGGGACAGGCGGGGGAGCAGTACTTC

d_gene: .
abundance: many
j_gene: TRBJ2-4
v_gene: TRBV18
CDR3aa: CASSPHRAAKNIQYF
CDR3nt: TGTGCCAGCTCACCCCACAGGGCAGCCAAAAACATTCAGTACTTC

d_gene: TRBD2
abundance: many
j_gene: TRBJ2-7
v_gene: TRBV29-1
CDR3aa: CSVGSLAGSEQYF
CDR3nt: TGCAGCGTGGGGTCCCTAGCGGGATCCGAGCAGTACTTC

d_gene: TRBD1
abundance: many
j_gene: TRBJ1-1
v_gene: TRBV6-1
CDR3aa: CASRFGQGMGNTEAFF
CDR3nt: TGTGCCAGCAGATTCGGACAGGGGATGGGGAACACTGAAGCTTTCTTT

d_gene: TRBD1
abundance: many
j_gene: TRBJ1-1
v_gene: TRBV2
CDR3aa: CASLQGAEAFF
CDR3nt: TGTGCCAGTTTACAGGGGGCTGAAGCTTTCTTT

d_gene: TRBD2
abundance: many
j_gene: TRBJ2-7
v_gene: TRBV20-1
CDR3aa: CSARLREGGLEQYF
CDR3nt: TGCAGTGCTAGGCTTCGGGAGGGTGGTTTAGAGCAGTACTTC

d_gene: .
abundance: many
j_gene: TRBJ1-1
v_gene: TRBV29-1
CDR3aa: CSVVIGQPTEAFF
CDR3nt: TGCAGCGTTGTTATTGGTCAGCCCACTGAAGCTTTCTTT

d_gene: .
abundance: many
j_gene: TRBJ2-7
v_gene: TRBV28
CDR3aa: CASSWWDRNEQYF
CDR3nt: TGTGCCAGCAGTTGGTGGGATAGAAACGAGCAGTACTTC

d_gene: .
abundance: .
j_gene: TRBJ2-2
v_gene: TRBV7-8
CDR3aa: CASSFGDLTGELFF
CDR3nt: TGTGCCAGCAGCTTTGGAGACCTCACCGGGGAGCTGTTTTTT

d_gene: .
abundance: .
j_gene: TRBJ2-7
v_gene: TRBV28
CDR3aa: CAISSTARGEQYF
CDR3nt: TGTGCCATCTCATCAACCGCTCGGGGCGAGCAGTACTTC

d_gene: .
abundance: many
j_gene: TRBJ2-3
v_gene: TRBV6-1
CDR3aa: CASRDGGQDTQYF
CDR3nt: TGTGCCAGCAGGGACGGAGGCCAAGATACGCAGTATTTT